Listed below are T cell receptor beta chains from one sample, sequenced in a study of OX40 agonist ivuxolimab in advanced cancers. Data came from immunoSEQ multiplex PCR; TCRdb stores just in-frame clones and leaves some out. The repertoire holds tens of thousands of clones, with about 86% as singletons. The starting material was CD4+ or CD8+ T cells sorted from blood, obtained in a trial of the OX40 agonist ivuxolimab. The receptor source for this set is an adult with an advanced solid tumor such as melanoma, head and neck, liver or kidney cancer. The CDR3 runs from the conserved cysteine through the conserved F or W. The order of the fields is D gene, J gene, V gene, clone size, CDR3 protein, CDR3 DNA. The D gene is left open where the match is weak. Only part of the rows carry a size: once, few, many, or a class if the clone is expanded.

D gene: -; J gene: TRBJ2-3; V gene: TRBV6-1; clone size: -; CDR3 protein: CASSQRTASTDTQYF; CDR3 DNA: TGTGCCAGCAGTCAACGGACAGCTAGCACAGATACGCAGTATTTT
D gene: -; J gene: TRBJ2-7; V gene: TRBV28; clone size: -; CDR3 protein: CASSLYPAISLSVSNEQYF; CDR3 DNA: TGTGCCAGCAGTTTATACCCAGCCATTTCGCTCTCAGTATCGAACGAGCAGTACTTC
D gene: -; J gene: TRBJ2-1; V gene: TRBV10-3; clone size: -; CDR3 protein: CAISGPSNEQFF; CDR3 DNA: TGTGCCATCAGCGGACCTTCCAATGAGCAGTTCTTC
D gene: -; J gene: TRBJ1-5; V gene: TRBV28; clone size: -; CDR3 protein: CASSLVGSSQPQHF; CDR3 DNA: TGTGCCAGCAGTTTGGTGGGGTCCAGTCAGCCCCAGCATTTT
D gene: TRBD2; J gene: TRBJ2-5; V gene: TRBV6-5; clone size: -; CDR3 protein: CASRLAGGPETQYF; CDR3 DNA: TGTGCCAGTAGACTAGCGGGGGGGCCCGAGACCCAGTACTTC
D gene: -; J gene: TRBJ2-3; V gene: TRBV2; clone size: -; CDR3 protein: CASMTSARKGTDTQYF; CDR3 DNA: TGTGCCAGCATGACCTCTGCTCGAAAGGGCACAGATACGCAGTATTTT
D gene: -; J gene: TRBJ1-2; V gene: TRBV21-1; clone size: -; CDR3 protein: CASSKDTGSNYGYTF; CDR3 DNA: TGTGCCAGCAGCAAAGATACAGGGTCGAACTATGGCTACACCTTC
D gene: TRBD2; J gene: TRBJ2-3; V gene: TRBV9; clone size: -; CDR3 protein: CASSVSGGFTDTQYF; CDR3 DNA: TGTGCCAGCAGCGTGTCCGGGGGGTTCACAGATACGCAGTATTTT
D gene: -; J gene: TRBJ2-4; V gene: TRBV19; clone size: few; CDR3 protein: CASTTDHAKNIQYF; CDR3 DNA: TGTGCCAGTACTACGGACCATGCCAAAAACATTCAGTACTTC
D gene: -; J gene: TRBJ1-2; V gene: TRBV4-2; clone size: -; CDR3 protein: CASSQGGRRNGYTF; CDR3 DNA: TGTGCCAGCAGCCAAGGGGGGAGACGGAATGGCTACACCTTC
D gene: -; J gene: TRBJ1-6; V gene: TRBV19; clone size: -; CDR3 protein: CASSEFGGNSPLHF; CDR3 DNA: TGTGCCAGTAGTGAATTTGGGGGGAATTCACCCCTCCACTTT
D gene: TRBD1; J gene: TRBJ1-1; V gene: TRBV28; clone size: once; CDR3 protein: CASSSPLRGTGGVNTEAFF; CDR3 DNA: TGTGCCAGCAGTTCACCCCTCCGCGGGACAGGGGGCGTGAACACTGAAGCTTTCTTT
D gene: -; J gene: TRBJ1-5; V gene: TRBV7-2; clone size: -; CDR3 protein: CASSRERGLNQPQHF; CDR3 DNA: TGTGCCAGCAGTCGAGAACGGGGTCTCAATCAGCCCCAGCATTTT
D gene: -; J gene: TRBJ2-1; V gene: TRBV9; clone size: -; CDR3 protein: CASSVGGQEQFF; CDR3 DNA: TGTGCCAGCAGCGTAGGCGGACAAGAGCAGTTCTTC
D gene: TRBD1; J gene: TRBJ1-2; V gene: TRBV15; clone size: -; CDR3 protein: CATSGDRVNYGYTF; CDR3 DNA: TGTGCCACCAGCGGGGACAGGGTGAACTATGGCTACACCTTC
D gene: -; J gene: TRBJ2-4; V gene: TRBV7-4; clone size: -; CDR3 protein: CAGQGGATIQYF; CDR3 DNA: TGTGCCGGTCAGGGGGGAGCTACAATTCAGTACTTC
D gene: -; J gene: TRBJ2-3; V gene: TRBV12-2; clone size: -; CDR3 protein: CASRLASTTTDTQYF; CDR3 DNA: TGTGCAAGTCGCTTAGCCTCGACTACGACAGATACGCAGTATTTT
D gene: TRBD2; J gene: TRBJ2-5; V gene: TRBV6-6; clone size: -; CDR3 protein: CASSYASGRVETQYF; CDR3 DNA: TGTGCCAGCAGTTACGCAAGCGGGAGGGTGGAGACCCAGTACTTC
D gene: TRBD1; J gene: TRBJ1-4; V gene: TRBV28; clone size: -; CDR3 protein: CASSLWTGREKLFF; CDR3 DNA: TGTGCCAGCAGTTTATGGACAGGGCGGGAAAAACTGTTTTTT
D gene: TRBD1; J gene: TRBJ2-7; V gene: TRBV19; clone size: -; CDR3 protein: CASSMGPGGEQYF; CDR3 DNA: TGTGCCAGTAGTATGGGCCCAGGGGGCGAGCAGTACTTC
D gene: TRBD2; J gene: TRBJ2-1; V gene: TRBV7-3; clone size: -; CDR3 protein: CASSSSSGTSSYNEQFF; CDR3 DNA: TGTGCCAGCAGCTCCTCTAGCGGAACGAGCTCCTACAATGAGCAGTTCTTC
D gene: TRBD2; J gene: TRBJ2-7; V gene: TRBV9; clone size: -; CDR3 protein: CASSATGTSYEQYF; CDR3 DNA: TGTGCCAGCAGCGCGACCGGGACTAGCTACGAGCAGTACTTC
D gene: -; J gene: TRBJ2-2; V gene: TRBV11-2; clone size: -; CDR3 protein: CASSSNLGENTGELFF; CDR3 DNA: TGTGCCAGCAGCTCCAACCTGGGGGAGAACACCGGGGAGCTGTTTTTT
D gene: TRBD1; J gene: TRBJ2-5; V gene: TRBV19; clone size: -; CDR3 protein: CASSRTGDIQETQYF; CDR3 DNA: TGTGCCAGTAGCAGGACAGGAGATATTCAAGAGACCCAGTACTTC
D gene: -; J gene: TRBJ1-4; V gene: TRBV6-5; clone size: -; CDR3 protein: CASSPSVLEKLFF; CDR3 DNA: TGTGCCAGCAGCCCAAGTGTATTGGAAAAACTGTTTTTT
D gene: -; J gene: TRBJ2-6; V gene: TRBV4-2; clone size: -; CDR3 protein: CASRSDGSSGANVLTF; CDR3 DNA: TGTGCCAGCAGATCGGACGGGAGCTCTGGGGCCAACGTCCTGACTTTC
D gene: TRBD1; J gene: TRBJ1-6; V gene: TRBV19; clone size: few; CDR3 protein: CASSPPDRGATSPLHF; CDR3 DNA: TGTGCCAGTAGTCCACCGGACAGGGGCGCTACTTCACCCCTCCACTTT
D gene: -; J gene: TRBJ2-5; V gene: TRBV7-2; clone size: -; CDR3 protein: CASSFSGETQYF; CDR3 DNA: TGTGCCAGCAGCTTTTCGGGGGAGACCCAGTACTTC
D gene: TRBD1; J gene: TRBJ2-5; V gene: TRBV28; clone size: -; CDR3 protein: CASSFPPPLQGSWETQYF; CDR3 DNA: TGTGCCAGCAGTTTCCCTCCCCCCCTACAGGGGTCGTGGGAGACCCAGTACTTC
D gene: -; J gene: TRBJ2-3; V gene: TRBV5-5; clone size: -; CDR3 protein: CASSSPGLPDTQYF; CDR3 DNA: TGTGCCAGCAGCTCCCCGGGGTTACCAGATACGCAGTATTTT
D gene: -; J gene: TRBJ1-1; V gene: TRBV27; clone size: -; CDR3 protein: CASSFMGVQNTEAFF; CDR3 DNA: TGTGCCAGCAGTTTTATGGGGGTACAGAACACTGAAGCTTTCTTT
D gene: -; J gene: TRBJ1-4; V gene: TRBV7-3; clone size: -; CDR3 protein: CASSFGVGNEKLFF; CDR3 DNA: TGTGCCAGCAGCTTCGGAGTCGGGAATGAAAAACTGTTTTTT
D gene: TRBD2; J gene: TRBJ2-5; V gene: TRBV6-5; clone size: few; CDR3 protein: CASSRLAGDIETQYF; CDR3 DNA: TGTGCCAGCAGCCGACTAGCGGGGGATATAGAGACCCAGTACTTC
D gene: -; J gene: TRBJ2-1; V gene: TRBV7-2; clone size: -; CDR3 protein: CASSRGGGFYNEQFF; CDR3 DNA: TGTGCCAGCAGTCGAGGTGGGGGGTTCTACAATGAGCAGTTCTTC
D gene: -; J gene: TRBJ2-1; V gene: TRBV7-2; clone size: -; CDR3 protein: CASSLAGPGNEQFF; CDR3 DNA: TGTGCCAGCAGCTTAGCGGGACCAGGGAATGAGCAGTTCTTC
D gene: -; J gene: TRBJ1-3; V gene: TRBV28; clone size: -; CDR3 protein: CATLSGSGNTIYF; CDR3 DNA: TGTGCCACCTTGTCAGGGTCTGGAAACACCATATATTTT
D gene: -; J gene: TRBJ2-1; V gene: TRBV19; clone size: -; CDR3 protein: CASSFSSYNEQFF; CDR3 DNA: TGTGCCAGTAGTTTTAGCTCCTACAATGAGCAGTTCTTC
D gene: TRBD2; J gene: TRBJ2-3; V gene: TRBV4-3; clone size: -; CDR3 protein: CASSLLGRAKYTQYF; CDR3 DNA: TGCGCCAGCAGCCTTCTTGGGAGGGCCAAGTATACGCAGTATTTT